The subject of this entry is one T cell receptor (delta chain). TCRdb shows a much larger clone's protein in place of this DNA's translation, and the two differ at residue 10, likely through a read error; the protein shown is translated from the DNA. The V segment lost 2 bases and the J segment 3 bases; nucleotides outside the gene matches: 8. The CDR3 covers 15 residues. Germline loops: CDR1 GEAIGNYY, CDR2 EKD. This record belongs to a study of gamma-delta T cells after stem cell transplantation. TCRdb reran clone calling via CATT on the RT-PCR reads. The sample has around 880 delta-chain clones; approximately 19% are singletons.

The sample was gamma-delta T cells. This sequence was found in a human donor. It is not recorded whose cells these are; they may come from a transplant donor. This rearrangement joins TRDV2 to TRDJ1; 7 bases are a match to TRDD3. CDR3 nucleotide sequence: TGTGCCTGTGACAGGGTGGGGGAGTACGCCGATAAACTCATCTTT. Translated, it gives CACDRVGEYADKLIF.